This TCR beta chain was identified in a study of T cell changes during pregnancy in multiple sclerosis. The assay was immunoSEQ multiplex PCR, and TCRdb's table has in-frame clones only and misses some. The repertoire consists of tens of thousands of clones, with 85% to 95% occurring once and the leading ten covering about 0.39%. Germline V gene data show CDR1 as SGHAT and CDR2 as FQNNGV. The CDR3 loop spans 15 amino acids. V shed 5 bases and J 6 bases; nucleotides not matched to a gene: 7. The source material was CD4+ T cells from peripheral blood mononuclear cells, sampled in the second trimester of pregnancy. The chain is built from TRBV11-2 and TRBJ2-1, with 10 bases aligning to TRBD2. The sequence derives from a female donor with multiple sclerosis, enrolled in a pregnancy study. The CDR3 DNA reads as TGTGCCAGCAGCCCCGGACTAGCGGAGTCCAATGAGCAGTTCTTC. The encoded protein is CASSPGLAESNEQFF.